The 7 T cell receptor beta chains below were found in one sample sequenced in a study of human T cells and chemical hapten exposure. Via MiXCR, TCRdb re-called the RACE reads, giving one row per CDR3 protein. The table has more than 85,000 distinct CDR3 sequences, over 6.5% seen once. The sample's time point: pre-sensitization, week 0. Treatment reported: therapeutic diphenylcyclopropenone sensitization with weekly scalp DPC. The sample was whole blood, taken in connection with sensitization to the hapten diphenylcyclopropenone (DPC). The receptors originated from a man in his forties with alopecia areata. Some clones in this sample may be carry-over from other donors' samples.

Ten or more counts support this clonotype. This chain connects TRBV24-1 to TRBJ2-5; 7 bases match TRBD2. The CDR3 spans 15 residues. Unmatched junction bases numbered 4, after V lost 3 bases and J lost 1 base. CDR1 and CDR2 (germline): KGHDR, SFDVKD. Written as DNA, the CDR3 is TGTGCCACCAGTGATCCCCGGACTAGCCAAGAGACCCAGTACTTC. Translation: CATSDPRTSQETQYF.

Only a few counts were recorded for this clonotype. This chain links TRBV7-6 with TRBJ1-6; perhaps TRBD1 as D (5 bases). The germline V gene encodes CDR1 SGHVS and CDR2 FNYEAQ. V was clipped by 2 bases and J by 14 bases, with 10 bases between them. The CDR3 has 12 residues. CDR3 residues: CASSLRGGALHF. In DNA, the CDR3 is TGTGCCAGCAGCTTAAGGGGCGGCGCCCTCCACTTT.

This clonotype was observed many times. The rearrangement links TRBV5-1 to TRBJ2-5, with D possibly TRBD1 on 6 matching bases. CDR1 and CDR2 from the germline V gene are SGHRS and YFSETQ. V was pared by 4 bases and J by 1 base, with 8 bases between. The CDR3 consists of 13 residues. The CDR3, as DNA: TGCGCCAGCAGCAGGGACACCCAAGAGACCCAGTACTTC. It codes for CASSRDTQETQYF.

This clonotype occurred many times. CDR3 sequence (DNA): TGTGCCAGCTCACCAAGATCCGCTGGGGTCGGCACAGATACGCAGTATTTT. Amino acids: CASSPRSAGVGTDTQYF. This chain joins TRBV18 and TRBJ2-3; unclear D gene. CDR3 size: 17 residues. V shed 2 bases and J shed 1 base, with 16 bases lying between them. Per germline, CDR1 KGHSH and CDR2 LQKENI.

In its sample, this clonotype was seen many times. The chain employs TRBV6-5 and TRBJ1-1; D possibly corresponds to TRBD1 (5 bases). CDR1 and CDR2 from the germline V gene are MNHEY and SVGAGI. The CDR3 has 14 amino acids. Trimming removed 2 bases from V and 5 bases from J, with 12 bases in between. CDR3 loop: CASSYRRGGTEAFF. Here the CDR3 DNA reads TGTGCCAGCAGTTACAGGCGGGGGGGGACTGAAGCTTTCTTT.

As to this clonotype: A much larger clone lies one base from this, so it may be a read error. The rearrangement joins TRBV6-6 to TRBJ1-2; D is unresolved. Trimming shortened V by 5 bases and J by 8 bases, and 21 bases separated the two germline ends. CDR1 is MNHNY, CDR2 SVGAGI, per germline (reference sequence). CDR3 length: 15 residues. CDR3 sequence reads: CASSPRVRSAGGYTF. CDR3 nucleotides: TGTGCCAGCAGTCCCCGTGTCCGCAGCGCTGGAGGCTACACCTTC.

This clonotype was recorded a few times. The chain recombines TRBV5-1 with TRBJ2-1, with 7 bases matching TRBD2. Per the germline V gene, CDR1 is SGHRS and CDR2 is YFSETQ. The CDR3 runs 16 residues. After removal of 4 bases from V and 6 bases from J, the junction contained 13 bases not matched to a gene. The chain's CDR3 is CASSTQGEGLRNEQFF. The CDR3 nucleotides read TGCGCCAGCAGCACCCAAGGGGAGGGCCTCCGCAATGAGCAGTTCTTC.